The clone carrying this T cell receptor beta chain has at least ten counts. The data were taken from a study of T cells in Graves' hyperthyroidism and ophthalmopathy. It was RNA transcripts that yielded the amplified TCR beta CDR3 regions. First-round RT-PCR with HTBI primers amplified the TCR CDR3 region. TCRdb redid the calling of the multiplex PCR reads with MiXCR, one entry per CDR3 protein. The sample gives hundreds of thousands of distinct CDR3 sequences, around 15% of which show up once; more than 25% is in the top ten. The V gene's germline CDR1 is SGHTA and CDR2 FQGNSA. This CDR3 spans 14 amino acids. Trimming removed 3 bases from V and 5 bases from J; junction bases left unmatched: 6.

The clonotype comes from a young woman with Graves' ophthalmopathy. The rearrangement links TRBV7-2 to TRBJ2-5, with 7 nucleotides matching TRBD2. The material sequenced was blood. The CDR3 DNA reads as TGTGCCAGCAGCTTTAGCTGGGGGGGGGAGACCCAGTACTTC. Its translation is CASSFSWGGETQYF.